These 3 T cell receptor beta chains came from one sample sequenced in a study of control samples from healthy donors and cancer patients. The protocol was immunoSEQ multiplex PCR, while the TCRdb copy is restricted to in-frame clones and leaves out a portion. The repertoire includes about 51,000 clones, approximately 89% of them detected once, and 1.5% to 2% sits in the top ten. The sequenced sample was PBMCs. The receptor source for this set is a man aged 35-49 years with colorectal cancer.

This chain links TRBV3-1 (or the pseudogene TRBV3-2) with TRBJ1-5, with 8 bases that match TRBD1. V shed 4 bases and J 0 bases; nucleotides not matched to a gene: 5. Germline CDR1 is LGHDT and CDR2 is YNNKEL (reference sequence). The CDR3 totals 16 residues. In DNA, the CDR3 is TGTGCCAGCAGCCCGGGACAGGTTTATAGCAATCAGCCCCAGCATTTT. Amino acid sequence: CASSPGQVYSNQPQHF.

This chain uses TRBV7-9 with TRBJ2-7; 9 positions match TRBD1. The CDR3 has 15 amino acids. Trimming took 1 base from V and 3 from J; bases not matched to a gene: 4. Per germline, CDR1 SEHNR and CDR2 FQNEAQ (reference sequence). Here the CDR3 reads CASSLGLGQGYEQYF. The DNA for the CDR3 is TGTGCCAGCAGCTTAGGACTGGGACAGGGCTACGAGCAGTACTTC.

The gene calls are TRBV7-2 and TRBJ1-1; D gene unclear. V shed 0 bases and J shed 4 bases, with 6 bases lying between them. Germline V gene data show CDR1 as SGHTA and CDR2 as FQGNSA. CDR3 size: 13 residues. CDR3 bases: TGTGCCAGCAGCTTAGCCTTGGGCACTGAAGCTTTCTTT. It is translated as CASSLALGTEAFF.